What follows are 31 T cell receptor beta chains derived from one specimen sequenced in a study of blood T cell repertoires in COVID-19. Here immunoSEQ multiplex PCR was the method, and the copy in TCRdb shows in-frame clones only, minus some. The repertoire holds approximately 85,000 clones, about 82% seen once, with roughly 10% in the top ten. Sequences were obtained from peripheral blood. Every receptor here comes from a woman in her seventies with active or convalescent COVID-19.

The chain links TRBV2 to TRBJ2-1; possibly TRBD1 for D (6 bases). Trimming pared 4 bases from V and 8 bases from J, leaving 15 bases between. CDR3 size: 14 residues. Germline V gene data show CDR1 as SNHLY and CDR2 as FYNNEI. CDR3 sequence reads: CASSVQGISYEQFF. DNA for the CDR3: TGTGCCAGCAGTGTACAGGGAATATCGTATGAGCAGTTCTTC. The full variable domain, its missing parts supplied by reference TRBV2 and TRBJ2-1, is EPEVTQTPSHQVTQMGQEVILRCVPISNHLYFYWYRQILGQKVEFLVSFYNNEISEKSEIFDDQFSVERPDGSNFTLKIRSTKLEDSAMYFCASSVQGISYEQFFGPGTRLTVL.

The V call is TRBV6-5, the J call TRBJ2-5; 8 nucleotides align to TRBD1. The junction had 7 bases not matched to a gene; V was cut back by 8 bases and J by 5 bases. The CDR3 extends over 13 amino acids. Germline loops: CDR1 MNHEY, CDR2 SVGAGI. DNA of the CDR3: TGTGCCAGCCGAATTAGGACAGGGGAGACCCAGTACTTC. It specifies CASRIRTGETQYF.

V usage is TRBV5-4 and J usage is TRBJ1-2; perhaps TRBD1 as D (6 bases). CDR1 is SGHNT and CDR2 is YYREEE in the germline V gene (reference sequence). V lost 3 bases and J 2 bases, leaving 14 bases between the germline ends. The CDR3 has 15 amino acids. CDR3 residues: CASSSKGQGNYGYTF. DNA of the CDR3: TGTGCCAGCAGCTCCAAGGGGCAGGGGAACTATGGCTACACCTTC.

The V and J genes are TRBV3-1 (or the pseudogene TRBV3-2) and TRBJ2-3; D is uncertain. The germline V gene encodes CDR1 LGHDT and CDR2 YNNKEL (reference sequence). V lost 10 bases to trimming and J lost 1 base, with 15 bases between them. The CDR3 is 14 amino acids. CDR3 protein: CAKMQAIRTDTQYF. In DNA form, the CDR3 reads TGTGCCAAAATGCAGGCGATACGCACAGATACGCAGTATTTT.

V gene TRBV2 combines with J gene TRBJ1-1; D not resolved. CDR1 is SNHLY, CDR2 FYNNEI, per germline. This CDR3 comprises 11 residues. Trimming shortened V by 11 bases and J by 4 bases, and 11 bases separated the two germline ends. This CDR3 reads CACLESTEAFF. The CDR3 DNA is TGTGCCTGTTTAGAGAGCACTGAAGCTTTCTTT.

The genes are TRBV3-1 (or the pseudogene TRBV3-2) and TRBJ1-3; no firm D call. The V end lost 1 base, the J end lost 0 bases, and 4 bases lay between the germline ends. Germline CDR1 and CDR2: LGHDT and YNNKEL (reference sequence). This CDR3 spans 14 amino acids. The CDR3 protein is CASSQAYSGNTIYF. The CDR3 nucleotides are TGTGCCAGCAGCCAAGCGTACTCTGGAAACACCATATATTTT.

The chain is built from TRBV14 and TRBJ2-3; TRBD2 matches at 11 bases. Germline loops: CDR1 SGHDN, CDR2 FVKESK. The CDR3 is made up of 17 amino acids. The junction had 8 bases not matched to a gene; V was cut back by 4 bases and J by 2 bases. The CDR3 coding sequence is TGTGCCAGCAGCCCCGCTCGACTAGCGGGGAACACAGATACGCAGTATTTT. Encoded protein: CASSPARLAGNTDTQYF. Filled out from reference TRBV14 and TRBJ2-3, the complete variable domain reads EAGVTQFPSHSVIEKGQTVTLRCDPISGHDNLYWYRRVMGKEIKFLLHFVKESKQDESGMPNNRFLAERTGGTYSTLKVQPAELEDSGVYFCASSPARLAGNTDTQYFGPGTRLTVL.

This chain joins TRBV6-5 and TRBJ1-6; unclear D gene. Germline CDR1 is MNHEY and CDR2 is SVGAGI. The length of the CDR3 is 14 residues. V was clipped by 7 bases and J by 0 bases, with 7 bases between them. The DNA for the CDR3 is TGTGCCAGCACGTGGAGCTCCTATAATTCACCCCTCCACTTT. It yields the protein CASTWSSYNSPLHF.

The chain has TRBV27 and TRBJ2-6; 8 bases line up with TRBD1. This CDR3 is built from 17 residues. Germline CDR1 MNHEY, CDR2 SMNVEV (reference sequence). With V trimmed by 1 base and J by 2 bases, 4 bases remained unmatched. CDR3 sequence reads: CASSLFGQGTGANVLTF. The CDR3 DNA is TGTGCCAGCAGTTTATTCGGACAGGGTACTGGGGCCAACGTCCTGACTTTC.

The V call is TRBV5-1, the J call TRBJ1-3, with D possibly matching TRBD1 (6 bases). This CDR3 is built from 15 residues. Germline CDR1 is SGHRS and CDR2 is YFSETQ. V was pared by 5 bases and J by 0 bases, with 12 bases between. The CDR3 DNA sequence: TGCGCCAGCAGGTCTACAGGGCCCTCTGGAAACACCATATATTTT. Translating it yields CASRSTGPSGNTIYF.

V gene TRBV5-3 combines with J gene TRBJ1-2; TRBD1 matches 8 bases. TRBV5-3 qualifies as an ORF whose function is uncertain. J gave up 7 bases and V 6 bases, and 11 bases lay outside the gene matches. The CDR3 loop spans 14 amino acids. The CDR3 is CARTQRTGPGGYTF. The CDR3 nucleotides are TGTGCCAGAACTCAGAGGACAGGGCCGGGTGGCTACACCTTC.

V usage is TRBV5-1 and J usage is TRBJ2-3; unclear D gene. CDR1 and CDR2 from the germline V gene are SGHRS and YFSETQ. Trimming shortened V by 0 bases and J by 4 bases, and 15 bases separated the two germline ends. The CDR3 consists of 16 residues. The CDR3 protein is CASSLGHSSTADTQYF. In nucleotides, the CDR3 is TGCGCCAGCAGCTTGGGGCACTCTTCGACTGCAGATACGCAGTATTTT.

The chain employs TRBV9 and TRBJ2-1; 7 bases are shared with TRBD2. Per germline, CDR1 SGDLS and CDR2 YYNGEE. The V gene end was trimmed by 1 base and the J gene end by 4 bases; junction bases not matched to a gene: 5. The CDR3 runs to 15 residues. CDR3 nucleotides: TGTGCCAGCAGCGTAAAAAGCGGGGCATACAATGAGCAGTTCTTC. It yields the protein CASSVKSGAYNEQFF.

The J gene is TRBJ2-3, the V gene TRBV3-1 (or the pseudogene TRBV3-2); D is perhaps TRBD1 (5 bases). Germline V lookup: CDR1 LGHDT, CDR2 YNNKEL (reference sequence). CDR3 length: 14 residues. Trimming left V 0 bases short and J 5 bases short, with 9 bases between. The CDR3 protein is CASSQDGRGDTQYF. DNA of the CDR3: TGTGCCAGCAGCCAAGATGGTAGGGGAGATACGCAGTATTTT.

This clone was found a few times. The rearrangement uses TRBV10-1 and TRBJ2-1; 9 bases map to TRBD1. Germline-derived CDR1 and CDR2 are WNHNN and SYGVQD (reference sequence). The CDR3 consists of 15 residues. V lost 5 bases to trimming and J lost 5 bases; unmatched junction nucleotides: 7. The CDR3 loop is CASSLDRGDNNEQFF. CDR3 DNA: TGCGCCAGCAGTCTCGACAGGGGGGACAACAATGAGCAGTTCTTC.

V and J are TRBV2 and TRBJ1-2, with 8 bases aligning to TRBD1. CDR1 and CDR2 (germline): SNHLY, FYNNEI. The CDR3 is made up of 14 amino acids. V shed 6 bases, J shed 5 bases, and the junction held 8 bases outside the gene matches. The CDR3 coding sequence is TGTGCCAGCAGGAGATGGACAGGGTCATATGGCTACACCTTC. Amino acid sequence: CASRRWTGSYGYTF.

The chain employs TRBV24-1 and TRBJ2-2; 9 bases agree with TRBD2. This CDR3 is built from 16 residues. The germline CDR1 and CDR2 sequences are KGHDR and SFDVKD. V shed 0 bases and J 6 bases; nucleotides not matched to a gene: 4. CDR3 sequence reads: CATSDLSGGFAGELFF. CDR3 DNA: TGTGCCACCAGTGATTTGAGCGGGGGGTTTGCCGGGGAGCTGTTTTTT.

V is TRBV28 and J is TRBJ1-3; 8 positions match TRBD1. The CDR3 extends over 15 amino acids. V was clipped by 6 bases and J by 3 bases; unmatched bases: 7. Germline V gives CDR1 MDHEN, CDR2 SYDVKM. CDR3 sequence reads: CASSPGQGGGNTIYF. For the CDR3, the DNA is TGTGCCAGCAGCCCAGGACAGGGAGGTGGAAACACCATATATTTT.

This chain joins TRBV4-2 and TRBJ1-2; TRBD1 is a possible D gene (6 bases). Germline values: CDR1 LGHNA, CDR2 YNFKEQ. CDR3 length equals 14 residues. V was pared by 4 bases and J by 8 bases, with 17 bases between. The CDR3 here is CASSPGPNDRGYTF. CDR3 DNA: TGTGCCAGCAGCCCCGGGCCGAACGACAGGGGCTACACCTTC.

The chain combines TRBV27 with TRBJ1-6, with TRBD1 matching over 7 bases. CDR1 MNHEY and CDR2 SMNVEV come from the germline V gene (reference sequence). The ends lost 6 bases at V and 9 bases at J; junction bases unmatched: 11. The CDR3 is 15 residues long. CDR3: CASSVGQLRGSPLHF. CDR3 nucleotides: TGTGCCAGCAGCGTGGGACAGTTAAGAGGTTCACCCCTCCACTTT.

The genes are TRBV4-2 and TRBJ1-1; a weak D match, TRBD1 (5 bases). This CDR3 contains 15 residues. V lost 7 bases to trimming and J lost 0 bases, with 15 bases between them. CDR1 LGHNA and CDR2 YNFKEQ come from the germline V gene. CDR3 amino acids: CASTDRYRLNTEAFF. The DNA of the CDR3 is TGTGCCAGCACCGATCGGTACAGGTTGAACACTGAAGCTTTCTTT.

The chain employs TRBV18 and TRBJ1-1; D remains ambiguous. Germline V lookup: CDR1 KGHSH, CDR2 LQKENI. Trimming removed 8 bases from V and 1 base from J, with 11 bases in between. The CDR3 runs to 13 residues. Written as DNA, the CDR3 is TGTGCCAGCGCGCCGTACCAGAACACTGAAGCTTTCTTT. It encodes CASAPYQNTEAFF.

This sequence joins TRBV2 and TRBJ2-6; D is ambiguous. The CDR3 covers 18 residues. V was trimmed by 8 bases and J by 1 base, leaving 21 bases between them. CDR1 is SNHLY, CDR2 FYNNEI, per germline. The chain's CDR3 is CASEPAALLLSGANVLTF. CDR3 coding DNA: TGTGCCAGCGAACCCGCGGCACTATTACTTTCTGGGGCCAACGTCCTGACTTTC.

This clone showed up just a few times. The V call is TRBV4-1, the J call TRBJ1-2, with D possibly TRBD1 on 5 matching bases. The germline V gene encodes CDR1 MGHRA and CDR2 YSYEKL. This CDR3 is built from 12 residues. Trimming shortened V by 0 bases and J by 7 bases, and 6 bases separated the two germline ends. CDR3 coding DNA: TGCGCCAGCAGCCAAGAACAGGCTGGCTACACCTTC. Its translation is CASSQEQAGYTF.

This clone appeared a few times. The junction differs from germline at one of its ends, possibly a read error. The chain couples TRBV7-7 to TRBJ2-5; a possible D gene is TRBD2 (5 bases). Germline CDR1 SSHAT, CDR2 FNYEAQ (reference sequence). The CDR3 length is 18 residues. CDR3 residues: CASSFWSPLLVEVETQYF. CDR3 sequence (DNA): TGTGCTAGCAGCTTTTGGTCCCCTCTACTAGTTGAGGTAGAGACCCAGTACTTC.

V gene TRBV6-5 combines with J gene TRBJ2-7; no definite D call. This CDR3 has 11 amino acids. V was cut by 6 bases and J by 6 bases, with 9 bases left in between. Germline V gives CDR1 MNHEY, CDR2 SVGAGI. CDR3 sequence: CASRKISEQYF. The CDR3 DNA reads as TGTGCCAGCAGAAAGATCAGCGAGCAGTACTTC.

In this sample, this clone turned up once. The chain uses TRBV5-1 and TRBJ2-3; D is unresolved. This CDR3 has 14 residues. From germline, CDR1 is SGHRS and CDR2 YFSETQ. Deletions cut 4 bases from V and 4 bases from J, with 13 bases between. CDR3 region: CASSPTTGSDTQYF. The CDR3 nucleotides read TGCGCCAGCAGCCCCACCACCGGGTCAGATACGCAGTATTTT.

The chain couples TRBV6-2 or TRBV6-3 to TRBJ2-2; D is undetermined. V was pared by 2 bases and J by 4 bases, with 5 bases between. Looked up from germline, CDR1 is MNHEY and CDR2 is SVGEGT. This CDR3 spans 13 amino acids. The CDR3 here is CASSYGGTGELFF. The CDR3 region has the DNA TGTGCCAGCAGTTACGGCGGCACCGGGGAGCTGTTTTTT.

V and J are TRBV3-1 (or the pseudogene TRBV3-2) and TRBJ1-1; D gene unclear. The CDR3 consists of 16 residues. The V end lost 6 bases, the J end lost 0 bases, and 17 bases lay between the germline ends. From germline, CDR1 is LGHDT and CDR2 YNNKEL (reference sequence). The CDR3 loop is CASRLPSPEVNTEAFF. The DNA for the CDR3 is TGTGCCAGCAGACTCCCAAGTCCCGAGGTGAACACTGAAGCTTTCTTT.

This clone was counted once. The chain combines TRBV29-1 with TRBJ1-2; tentatively, D is TRBD1 (5 bases). Germline values: CDR1 SQVTM, CDR2 ANQGSEA. The CDR3 consists of 15 residues. The V gene lost 7 bases and the J gene lost 0 bases, with 18 bases spanning the gap. The DNA of the CDR3 is TGCAGCGCCTTAGCGGGGCAGGGAACTAACTATGGCTACACCTTC. Translated, it gives CSALAGQGTNYGYTF.

This chain connects TRBV5-1 to TRBJ2-1; D possibly corresponds to TRBD2 (5 bases). The V gene lost 0 bases and the J gene lost 7 bases, with 14 bases spanning the gap. The CDR3 has 15 amino acids. Per the germline V gene, CDR1 is SGHRS and CDR2 is YFSETQ. CDR3 coding DNA: TGCGCCAGCAGCTTGGGAATCGACGGGGATAATGAGCAGTTCTTC. Its translation: CASSLGIDGDNEQFF.